This passage covers 3 T cell receptor beta chains from one sample sequenced in a study of blood T cell repertoires in COVID-19. Assay: immunoSEQ multiplex PCR; the TCRdb copy retains only in-frame clones and omits some. The table shows around 440,000 clones, with roughly 88% occurring only once. Sequences were obtained from peripheral blood. These receptors came from a woman in her 50s with COVID-19, enrolled during active disease.

The chain employs TRBV7-6 and TRBJ2-7, with D maybe TRBD2 (6 bases). Germline V gene lookup returns CDR1 SGHVS and CDR2 FNYEAQ. V lost 1 base and J 2 bases, leaving 12 bases between the germline ends. CDR3 length equals 15 residues. The CDR3 DNA sequence: TGTGCCAGCAGCTTAGGGACTACCCTGGCCTACGAGCAGTACTTC. Its protein is CASSLGTTLAYEQYF.

This clone was picked up one time. The chain combines TRBV19 with TRBJ2-2; tentatively, D is TRBD1 (5 bases). The V and J ends lost 5 bases and 7 bases respectively, with 11 bases between them. Germline-derived CDR1 and CDR2 are LNHDA and SQIVND (reference sequence). The CDR3 length is 13 residues. For the CDR3, the DNA is TGTGCCAGTAGTGCCAGGGCTGGCGGGGAGCTGTTTTTT. Amino acids: CASSARAGGELFF.

The chain employs TRBV5-4 and TRBJ2-3; D is possibly TRBD2 (5 bases). The CDR3 totals 14 residues. Germline V gene sequence: CDR1 SGHNT, CDR2 YYREEE (reference sequence). V gave up 0 bases and J gave up 2 bases, with 7 bases separating them. The CDR3 reads CASSLAGFTDTQYF. In nucleotides, the CDR3 is TGTGCCAGCAGCTTGGCGGGGTTCACAGATACGCAGTATTTT.